This TCR beta chain was sequenced in a study of T cells expressing NK-cell markers. About the research overall: Repertoires of TCR beta were obtained from T cells sorted as CD3+CD56+NKG2C+, CD3+CD56+NKG2C- and CD3+CD56-NKG2C+. Eight donors were sequenced, of whom seven were HCMV-seropositive, while the remaining one was HCMV-seronegative.

Regarding this clonotype: Its antigen is currently unknown.

No DNA is given; TCRdb re-called the 5' RACE reads and lists each CDR3 protein once. In all, the sample yields hundreds of thousands of distinct CDR3 sequences. This CDR3 has 12 amino acids. Germline CDR1 MNHEY, CDR2 SVGAGI. Study conclusions and caveats: In a few donors, dominant clonotypes made up roughly 25-60.1% of CD3+CD56-NKG2C+ cells.

Sequenced material: blood T cells: a sorted CD56 or NKG2C T cell subset, CD4+ or CD8+ T cells, or bulk PBMC T cells (not recorded which). This clonotype originated in a man younger than 35 in good health. The V gene is TRBV6-5, the J gene TRBJ2-2. CDR3 loop: CASSYGTGELFF.